The 16 T cell receptor beta chains given below trace back to one sample, sequenced in a study of sequential checkpoint blockade in melanoma. Clones were sequenced by immunoSEQ multiplex PCR, and TCRdb holds only the in-frame ones, with some missing. This table has about 28,000 clones, around nine tenths appearing once. Noted treatment: randomized to nivolumab then ipilimumab (arm A) or the reverse (arm B). The specimen comprised CD8+ T cells sorted from blood (inferred from file names), sampled from a patient given nivolumab and ipilimumab in sequence. The receptors were sampled from a human donor with melanoma.

V gene TRBV4-3 combines with J gene TRBJ2-1; no clear D gene. Germline-derived CDR1 and CDR2 are LGHNA and YSLEER. CDR3 size: 16 residues. Trimming left V 3 bases short and J 0 bases short, with 12 bases between. CDR3 sequence (DNA): TGCGCCAGCAGCCAGGAGAGCGTCATCTCCTACAATGAGCAGTTCTTC. It encodes CASSQESVISYNEQFF.

The chain couples TRBV28 to TRBJ1-1; D ambiguous. This CDR3 spans 14 amino acids. The ends were cut back, 2 bases at V and 1 base at J, with 8 bases in the middle. Germline CDR1 reads MDHEN; CDR2 reads SYDVKM. The CDR3 reads CASSLRGRNTEAFF. CDR3 DNA sequence: TGTGCCAGCAGTTTACGCGGTCGGAACACTGAAGCTTTCTTT.

The chain has TRBV28 and TRBJ1-1, with a tentative D call TRBD1 (5 bases). The germline gives CDR1 MDHEN, CDR2 SYDVKM. The CDR3 runs to 14 residues. The V and J ends lost 5 bases and 4 bases respectively, with 14 bases between them. The CDR3 loop reads CASSPPWGGTEAFF. The DNA of the CDR3 is TGTGCCAGCAGTCCGCCATGGGGCGGCACTGAAGCTTTCTTT.

The chain uses TRBV4-3 and TRBJ2-1; 7 nucleotides align to TRBD1. CDR3 length: 17 residues. V gave up 4 bases and J gave up 0 bases; unmatched junction bases: 9. The germline gives CDR1 LGHNA, CDR2 YSLEER. In nucleotides, the CDR3 is TGCGCCAGCAGCCGGAATCGACAGGGAATCTCCTACAATGAGCAGTTCTTC. Translation: CASSRNRQGISYNEQFF.

The V and J genes are TRBV7-2 and TRBJ2-3, with 7 positions matching TRBD1. The CDR3 runs to 17 residues. Germline CDR1 and CDR2: SGHTA and FQGNSA. V lost 2 bases, J lost 2 bases, and 10 bases stayed unmatched. Here the CDR3 reads CASSLSRLGGLTDTQYF. CDR3 nucleotide sequence: TGTGCCAGCAGCTTAAGCCGGCTAGGGGGCCTCACAGATACGCAGTATTTT.

CDR3 region: CASSVPSGGTSVNEQFF. Written as DNA, the CDR3 is TGTGCCAGCAGCGTTCCAAGCGGTGGGACTAGCGTCAATGAGCAGTTCTTC. This chain joins TRBV9 and TRBJ2-1, with 10 nucleotides matching TRBD2. CDR1 and CDR2 (germline): SGDLS, YYNGEE. There are 17 residues in the CDR3. The V gene end was trimmed by 2 bases and the J gene end by 6 bases; junction bases not matched to a gene: 11.

This clone was recorded once. The rearrangement links TRBV7-2 to TRBJ2-7; 7 bases map to TRBD1. The length of the CDR3 is 14 residues. CDR1 and CDR2 from the germline V gene are SGHTA and FQGNSA. Trimming took 3 bases from V and 2 from J; bases not matched to a gene: 4. The CDR3 coding sequence is TGTGCCAGCAGCTTCATCACAGGGGCCTACGAGCAGTACTTC. This translates into CASSFITGAYEQYF.

The CDR3 sequence is CASSFEGAYIYEQYV. Written as DNA, the CDR3 is TGTGCCAGCAGCTTCGAGGGGGCGTACATCTACGAGCAGTACGTC. This rearrangement joins TRBV5-8 to TRBJ2-7; 7 positions match TRBD1. Trimming at V came to 2 bases and at J to 3 bases, leaving 8 bases not matched to a gene. Germline V CDR1 and CDR2: SGHTS, YDEGEE. There are 15 residues in the CDR3.

The gene calls are TRBV19 and TRBJ2-1; 11 positions agree with TRBD2. The germline gives CDR1 LNHDA, CDR2 SQIVND (reference sequence). The CDR3 consists of 17 residues. The junction had 16 bases not matched to a gene; V was cut back by 10 bases and J by 5 bases. CDR3 in DNA: TGTGCCATTAAGGGGGGGGTAGCGGGAGGGCCAAACAATGAGCAGTTCTTC. It is translated as CAIKGGVAGGPNNEQFF.

The V gene is TRBV9, the J gene TRBJ1-2, with D maybe TRBD1 (5 bases). The ends were cut back, 0 bases at V and 3 bases at J, with 9 bases in the middle. The CDR3 is 14 amino acids. The germline gives CDR1 SGDLS, CDR2 YYNGEE. This chain's CDR3 is CASSVGRAHYGYTF. CDR3 nucleotide sequence: TGTGCCAGCAGCGTAGGCAGGGCCCACTATGGCTACACCTTC.

The DNA of the CDR3 is TGTGCCAGCAGTTTAAACAGGGGGCGGACTACCACTGAAGCTTTCTTT. It translates to CASSLNRGRTTTEAFF. The chain recombines TRBV6-5 with TRBJ1-1, with 9 bases that match TRBD1. The V gene end was trimmed by 4 bases and the J gene end by 4 bases; junction bases not matched to a gene: 10. The CDR3 is 16 amino acids. CDR1 is MNHEY, CDR2 SVGAGI, per germline.

The V call is TRBV9, the J call TRBJ2-1; 8 nucleotides align to TRBD2. Germline V CDR1 and CDR2: SGDLS, YYNGEE. The CDR3 sequence is 19 residues long. Trimming took 4 bases from V and 3 from J; bases not matched to a gene: 18. CDR3 sequence: CASSPTGGRLAGHYNEQFF. In DNA form, the CDR3 reads TGTGCCAGCAGCCCGACCGGGGGGAGGCTAGCGGGTCACTACAATGAGCAGTTCTTC.

This clone was detected a few times. This likely came from a read error, as a far larger clone is one base away. Other DNA sequences of this sample code for an identical CDR3. This chain links TRBV29-1 with TRBJ2-7, with 7 bases lining up with TRBD2. This CDR3 has 13 amino acids. From germline, CDR1 is SQVTM and CDR2 ANQGSEA. This CDR3 reads CSVEGGSSYAQYF. The CDR3 DNA follows: TGCAGCGTGGAGGGAGGGAGCTCCTACGCGCAGTACTTC.

The DNA of the CDR3 is TGTGCCAGCAGCTTCCGGGACTCACTACGTGAGCAGTTCTTC. This codes for CASSFRDSLREQFF. The rearrangement links TRBV9 to TRBJ2-1; a weak D match, TRBD2 (6 bases). The CDR3 length is 14 residues. Per the germline V gene, CDR1 is SGDLS and CDR2 is YYNGEE. V was pared by 4 bases and J by 9 bases, with 17 bases between.

The chain uses TRBV6-1 and TRBJ2-5; perhaps TRBD2 as D (6 bases). The length of the CDR3 is 13 residues. Germline CDR1 MNHNS, CDR2 SASEGT. The V end lost 8 bases, the J end lost 2 bases, and 12 bases lay between the germline ends. The CDR3, as DNA: TGTGCCAGCCAAAGACGGGAGCAAGAGACCCAGTACTTC. Residues: CASQRREQETQYF.

The chain employs TRBV6-6 and TRBJ2-7; D gene unclear. V lost 6 bases to trimming and J lost 4 bases, with 10 bases between them. The germline CDR1 and CDR2 sequences are MNHNY and SVGAGI (reference sequence). The CDR3 is 12 residues long. The chain's CDR3 is CASSNVVYEQYF. The DNA for the CDR3 is TGTGCCAGCAGCAATGTAGTGTACGAGCAGTACTTC.